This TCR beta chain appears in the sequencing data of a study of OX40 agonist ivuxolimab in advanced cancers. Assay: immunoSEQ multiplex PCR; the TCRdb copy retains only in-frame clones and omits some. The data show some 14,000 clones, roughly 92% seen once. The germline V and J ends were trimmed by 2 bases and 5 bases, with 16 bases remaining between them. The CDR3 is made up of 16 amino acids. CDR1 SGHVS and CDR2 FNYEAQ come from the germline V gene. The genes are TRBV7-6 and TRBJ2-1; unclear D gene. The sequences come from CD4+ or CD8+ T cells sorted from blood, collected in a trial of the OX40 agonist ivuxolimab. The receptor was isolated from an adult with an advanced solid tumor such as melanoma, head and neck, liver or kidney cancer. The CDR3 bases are TGTGCCAGCAGCTTAACCACAGACCACCTCAACAATGAGCAGTTCTTC. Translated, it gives CASSLTTDHLNNEQFF.